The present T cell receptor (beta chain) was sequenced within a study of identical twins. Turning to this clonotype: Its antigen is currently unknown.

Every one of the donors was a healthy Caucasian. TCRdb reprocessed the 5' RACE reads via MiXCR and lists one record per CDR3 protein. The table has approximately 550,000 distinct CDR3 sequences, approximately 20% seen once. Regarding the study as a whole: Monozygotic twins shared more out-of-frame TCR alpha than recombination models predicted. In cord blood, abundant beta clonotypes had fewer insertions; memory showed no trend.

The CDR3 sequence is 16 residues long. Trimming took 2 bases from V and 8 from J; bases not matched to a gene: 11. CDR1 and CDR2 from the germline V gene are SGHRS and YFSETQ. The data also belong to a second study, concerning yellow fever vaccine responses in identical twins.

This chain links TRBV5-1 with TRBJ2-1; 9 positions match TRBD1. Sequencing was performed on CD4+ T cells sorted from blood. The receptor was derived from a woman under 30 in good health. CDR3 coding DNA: TGCGCCAGCAGCTTCCTGAATGTGGACAGGGGTCATGAGCAGTTCTTC. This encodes CASSFLNVDRGHEQFF. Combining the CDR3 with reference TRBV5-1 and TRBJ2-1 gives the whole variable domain KAGVTQTPRYLIKTRGQQVTLSCSPISGHRSVSWYQQTPGQGLQFLFEYFSETQRNKGNFPGRFSGRQFSNSRSEMNVSTLELGDSALYLCASSFLNVDRGHEQFFGPGTRLTVL.